The entry below describes one T cell receptor (beta chain). The antigen remains unidentified. Thyroid surgery had not been preceded by any treatment in any patient. This sample is drawn from a study of metastatic and nonmetastatic thyroid tumors. Using MiXCR, TCRdb re-called clones from the PCR reads. The sample yields roughly 6,200 clones, 30% to 35% seen once. Broader study findings: Malignant thyroid tumors reportedly had TCR beta diversity that was significantly higher than in benign nodules, in blood and tumor.

This receptor was taken from a female donor with papillary thyroid cancer or a benign thyroid nodule (not recorded which). Some clones in this sample may be carry-over from other donors' samples. Sequencing used adjacent normal tissue.

The CDR3 sequence: CASSIDPTGRQPQHF. The CDR3 DNA is TGTGCCAGTAGTATAGACCCGACAGGCCGTCAGCCCCAGCATTTT. The chain joins TRBV19 to TRBJ1-5; TRBD1 might be the D (6 bases). V was clipped by 0 bases and J by 6 bases, with 12 bases between them. CDR1 LNHDA and CDR2 SQIVND come from the germline V gene (reference sequence). The CDR3 covers 15 residues.